This TCR beta chain is from a study of identical twins. Unique molecular identifiers were present on cDNA, and template switching added a universal primer site. TCRdb reprocessed the 5' RACE reads via MiXCR and lists one record per CDR3 protein. The data show roughly 570,000 distinct CDR3 sequences, with roughly 9.5% seen just once and 2.5% to 3% held by the top ten. The sample holds a few counts of this clonotype. The antigen is undetermined. Study-wide findings and caveats: In cord blood, abundant beta clonotypes had fewer insertions; memory showed no trend.

Healthy Caucasian individuals made up all the donors. This CDR3 has 17 amino acids. Germline V gene lookup returns CDR1 MNHEY and CDR2 SVGEGT. Germline trimming cut 6 bases from V and 7 bases from J; bases unmatched to any gene: 13. The data also belong to a second study, concerning yellow fever vaccine responses in identical twins. Turning to that study: Twins reportedly mounted vaccine T cell responses that seemed partly convergent, partly personalized.

V is TRBV6-2 or TRBV6-3 and J is TRBJ2-1; TRBD2 matches 12 bases. Sequencing was performed on PBMCs. The TCR comes from a young woman in good health. In DNA form, the CDR3 reads TGTGCCAGCAGACCTCCTAGCGGGAGGGCCCTATGGAATGAGCAGTTCTTC. Translating gives CASRPPSGRALWNEQFF.